This T cell receptor (beta chain) was sequenced during a study of T cell changes during pregnancy in multiple sclerosis. Assay used: immunoSEQ multiplex PCR; TCRdb lists only in-frame clones, some missing. The table has under 70,000 clones, roughly 94% seen once; the top ten hold under 3%. The CDR3 runs 14 residues. The V gene's germline CDR1 is SGHAT and CDR2 FQNNGV. The trim removed 7 bases at V and 5 bases at J, leaving 11 bases unmatched. Material: CD8+ T cells from peripheral blood mononuclear cells, obtained after pregnancy. The sequence was collected from a female donor with multiple sclerosis, enrolled in a pregnancy study. V gene TRBV11-2 combines with J gene TRBJ2-7, with TRBD1 identical over 7 bases. CDR3 sequence (DNA): TGTGCCAGCATCCCGACAGGGATGATCGACGAGCAGTACTTC. It encodes CASIPTGMIDEQYF. Full variable domain (outside the CDR3, taken from reference TRBV11-2 and TRBJ2-7): EAGVAQSPRYKIIEKRQSVAFWCNPISGHATLYWYQQILGQGPKLLIQFQNNGVVDDSQLPKDRFSAERLKGVDSTLKIQPAKLEDSAVYLCASIPTGMIDEQYFGPGTRLTVT.